These T cell receptor beta chains were read from a single sample in a study of blood T cell repertoires in COVID-19. Profiled with immunoSEQ multiplex PCR; TCRdb holds only in-frame clones, not every one. The table shows about 260,000 clones, with about 91% occurring only once. The specimen was PBMCs or T cells enriched from blood (not recorded which). These receptors were obtained from a man in his forties who had been exposed to COVID-19. Each CDR3 is given with its conserved first and last residue. The D gene is left open where the match is weak. For some rows the clone size is stated as once, few or many, or as a class when expanded; others skip it.

>TRBJ2-5|TRBV4-1|NA|TRBD2
TGCGCCAGCAGCCAAGGGACTAGCTTTCACGAGACCCAGTACTTC
CASSQGTSFHETQYF
>TRBJ2-5|TRBV4-3|NA|NA
TGCGCCAGCAGCCTGCAAACGGGAGATTCGCAAGAGACCCAGTACTTC
CASSLQTGDSQETQYF
>TRBJ2-1|TRBV5-4|NA|NA
TGTGCCAGCAGCCAAGGAGGGGGGGCAAGTAATGAGCAGTTCTTC
CASSQGGGASNEQFF
>TRBJ1-6|TRBV30|NA|NA
TGTGCCTGCCTACCCAGGGGTAGGGCACCCCTCCACTTT
CACLPRGRAPLHF
>TRBJ1-1|TRBV29-1|NA|NA
TGCAGCGTTGAACCGCGCGGCAGCACTGAAGCTTTCTTT
CSVEPRGSTEAFF
>TRBJ1-2|TRBV14|NA|NA
TGTGCCAGCAGCCAATCCAGGGGTGGTGGCTACACCTTC
CASSQSRGGGYTF
>TRBJ1-5|TRBV7-2|NA|TRBD1
TGTGCCAGCACCGAGACAGGGGGCGCAGGTAGCAATCAGCCCCAGCATTTT
CASTETGGAGSNQPQHF
>TRBJ2-1|TRBV6-2/TRBV6-3|few|TRBD1
TGTGCCAGCAGTTGGACAGGGTCGAACAATGAGCAGTTCTTC
CASSWTGSNNEQFF
>TRBJ2-7|TRBV29-1|NA|TRBD1
TGCAGCGTCCTACCCGGGACAGGACGCTCCTACGAGCAGTACTTC
CSVLPGTGRSYEQYF
>TRBJ1-2|TRBV5-6|NA|NA
TGTGCCAGCAGCCAGACAGGTCACTATGGCTACACCTTC
CASSQTGHYGYTF
>TRBJ2-7|TRBV28|NA|NA
TGTGCCAGCAGTTTGGAGGTCCCCTACGAGCAGTACTTC
CASSLEVPYEQYF
>TRBJ1-1|TRBV30|NA|NA
TGTGCCTGGAAGAGGGACATGAACACTGAAGCTTTCTTT
CAWKRDMNTEAFF
>TRBJ2-2|TRBV13|NA|TRBD2
TGTGCCAGCAGCTTAGAGCGGGAGTACGCCGGGGAGCTGTTTTTT
CASSLEREYAGELFF
>TRBJ1-5|TRBV28|NA|NA
TGTGCCAGCAGTTTAGGTGGCCAGCCCCAGCATTTT
CASSLGGQPQHF
>TRBJ1-1|TRBV11-3|NA|NA
TGTGCCAGCAGCCAACACGCTGAAGCTTTCTTT
CASSQHAEAFF
>TRBJ2-3|TRBV5-1|NA|TRBD2
TGCGCCAGCAGTACGGGGAGGGCAGATACGCAGTATTTT
CASSTGRADTQYF